Below, one T cell receptor (beta chain) is given with its context. Its antigen specificity is not known. No quality values exist for individual bases; no much larger clone is one base distant. The sample comes from a study of T cell repertoires in ileal Crohn's disease (dated by TCRdb to between 2018 and 2021). For the wider study: The median duration of disease was roughly 7.6 years, and at the time of surgery roughly a third of patients were active smokers. Every patient underwent surgery because of a complication, which was stricturing disease in about 61% of cases and penetrating disease in approximately 40%. Roughly half of the patients were given postoperative therapy, with some 17 on anti-TNF agents and about a dozen on thiopurines. M6 samples were neoterminal ileum biopsies taken at postoperative colonoscopy. A prospective multicentre cohort supplied the 57 Crohn's disease patients whose TCR repertoires were analysed. The study was conducted in parallel with a multicentre cohort built to find predictors of early endoscopic recurrence after ileocolonic resection. A Rutgeerts score above i0 was used to define endoscopic postoperative recurrence. The study sequenced 171 mucosal samples from 50 to 65 patients, taken at several locations on the surgical specimen and at postoperative endoscopy.

Broad study findings and their caveats: A significantly higher proportion of clonal expansions was observed in active smokers at surgery than in non-smokers (approximately 26% vs 17%, p=0.02). Mucosal CD4 and CD8 T cells were sorted and sequenced only in a subgroup of patients, the size of which was not stated. Postoperative endoscopy timing varied within the first year after surgery, with a median delay of about 7.3 months. More high-frequency clones were carried by sorted CD8 T cells than by CD4 T cells, suggesting that mucosal expansions were mainly CD8. Higher high-frequency clone percentages at surgery were associated with endoscopic recurrence; all patients with clonality above 26.8% (18/57) had recurrence.

The CDR3 holds 18 amino acids from the cysteine to the phenylalanine. Only the CDR3 DNA stays, 54 bases, in frame from base 1. From a lookup of the germline V gene, CDR1 and CDR2 are SGHVS and FNYEAQ. V and J are truncated by 3 bases and 0 bases respectively, leaving an intervening sequence of 17 bases. Read against the paper, the sample's time point label means: neoterminal ileum biopsy at postoperative endoscopy, about 6 months after surgery. Eligible patients were adults with ileal or ileocolonic Crohn's disease who had an indication for ileocolonic resection. Whole ileal mucosal biopsies were stored frozen at -80°C before DNA extraction. Genomic DNA was isolated from frozen whole biopsies using a TRizol-based method, and the DNA was quantified with a NanoDrop 2000 spectrophotometer. For commercial TCRB immunosequencing, around 500 nanograms of biopsy DNA were submitted for each sample. CDR3 regions were amplified from genomic DNA by Adaptive Biotechnology using a two-step, amplification bias-controlled multiplex PCR. In the first PCR, primers covered every V and J gene segment, and in the second PCR, barcodes and Illumina adapters were added. An Illumina instrument was used to sequence the CDR3 libraries. Per the source publication's procedure: The analysis drew on both the pipelines supplied by the vendor and custom analysis of the raw data in R/Bioconductor running R version 3.3.0. Clonality, which ranges from 0 to 1, was calculated as the inverse of the normalised Shannon entropy across all productive clones. High-frequency clones were defined as the repertoire share of the top 100 clones, retaining only clones passing a 95% confidence test. The Simpson index measured repertoire diversity, and the Morisita-Horn index measured overlap between samples. TCRdb provides this immuneACCESS table in a form limited to in-frame rearrangements. Some clones are lacking; in checked studies, under half of them reflect an unresolved V gene, and why the rest are absent is not known. V, J and clone size reflect that table, while D and trimming were determined from the DNA. Here the sample has about 62,000 clones; 85% to 90% occur a single time. In total, the top ten clones hold roughly 1.9% of the sample.

This sequence was found in an adult with Crohn's disease. The sequenced sample consisted of ileal tissue. Recombination linked TRBV7-6 to TRBJ1-4; a tentative D match to TRBD1 spans 5 bases. The CDR3 protein sequence reads: CASSFSQIDSATNEKLFF. Here is the DNA: TGTGCCAGCAGCTTTAGCCAGATTGACAGCGCAACTAATGAAAAACTGTTTTTT.